The 18 T cell receptor beta chains below were found in one sample sequenced in a study of CD8 T cells in ankylosing spondylitis (dated by TCRdb to 2016 to 2017). The library relied on 5' RACE. Sequenced using an Illumina HiSeq 2500. Starting from the raw public reads, TCRdb applied fastp trimming at Q25, assembled clones with MiXCR and retained in-frame beta chains. Each entry merges the rows of one CDR3 protein and shows their most common DNA and genes. The sample data list 250,000 to 400,000 distinct CDR3 sequences, and approximately 10% of these were observed just once. The biggest ten clones account for 8% to 9.5% of the sample. Specimen: blood, either unsorted or a sorted T cell fraction (not recorded which). These receptors all come from a female donor with ankylosing spondylitis or in good health (not recorded which).

In its sample, this clonotype was seen a few times. This chain joins TRBV27 and TRBJ2-1; the D gene could be TRBD1 or TRBD2 (5 bases each). Germline CDR1 and CDR2: MNHEY and SMNVEV (reference sequence). CDR3 size: 13 residues. The V and J ends lost 3 bases and 12 bases respectively, with 15 bases between them. In DNA form, the CDR3 reads TGTGCCAGCAGTTTTCGGGGACCATCGTCGCAGTTCTTC. This gives the protein CASSFRGPSSQFF.

The table lists this clonotype with a few counts. The chain carries TRBV4-3 and TRBJ2-7, with D possibly TRBD1 on 6 matching bases. The CDR3 consists of 16 residues. The germline V and J ends were trimmed by 0 bases and 1 base, with 13 bases remaining between them. Germline CDR1 reads LGHNA; CDR2 reads YSLEER. CDR3 coding DNA: TGCGCCAGCAGCCAAGACAGGGGTTATGGGTCCTACGAGCAGTACTTC. Protein product: CASSQDRGYGSYEQYF.

This clonotype was counted ten times or more. The chain combines TRBV5-1 with TRBJ2-4; D unresolved. The CDR3 extends over 15 amino acids. Trimming shortened V by 0 bases and J by 0 bases, and 7 bases separated the two germline ends. CDR1 is SGHRS and CDR2 is YFSETQ in the germline V gene. The DNA of the CDR3 is TGCGCCAGCAGCTTGGCCGTGCCAGCCAAAAACATTCAGTACTTC. Protein sequence: CASSLAVPAKNIQYF.

The CDR3 sequence: CASSETGTPAYTF. The CDR3 DNA reads TGTGCCAGCAGTGAAACCGGGACACCCGCATACACCTTC. V usage is TRBV6-1 and J usage is TRBJ1-2; D perhaps matches TRBD1 (6 bases). Germline values: CDR1 MNHNS, CDR2 SASEGT. Trimming cost V 2 bases and J 11 bases, with 15 bases left between them. This CDR3 has 13 amino acids.

This rearrangement joins TRBV20-1 to TRBJ2-3; D remains ambiguous. The CDR3 loop spans 13 amino acids. Trimming took off 6 bases at V and 1 base at J, with 11 bases between the two ends. The germline V gene has CDR1 DFQATT and CDR2 SNEGSKA (reference sequence). The DNA for the CDR3 is TGCAGTGCAGGCCGTACAGGCACAGATACGCAGTATTTT. Protein sequence: CSAGRTGTDTQYF.

This clonotype occurred many times. This chain joins TRBV28 and TRBJ2-7; tentatively, D is TRBD2 (5 bases). The CDR3 spans 14 residues. Trimming removed 7 bases at V and 3 bases at J, with 16 bases between. CDR1 is MDHEN, CDR2 SYDVKM, per germline. CDR3 sequence (DNA): TGTGCCAGCACCCCAGGAGGTGTCGACTACGAGCAGTACTTC. As protein: CASTPGGVDYEQYF.

This clonotype appeared many times. The chain uses TRBV20-1 and TRBJ1-4; 9 bases agree with TRBD1. The germline V gene encodes CDR1 DFQATT and CDR2 SNEGSKA (reference sequence). This CDR3 contains 14 residues. V lost 5 bases and J lost 4; bases outside the gene matches: 5. CDR3 in amino acids: CSAGPGQGNEKLFF. The DNA of the CDR3 is TGCAGTGCTGGTCCGGGACAGGGTAATGAAAAACTGTTTTTT.

Ten or more counts support this clonotype. This chain joins TRBV20-1 and TRBJ2-1, with TRBD1 as a possible D gene (5 bases). V lost 1 base and J lost 3, with 10 bases in between. CDR1 is DFQATT, CDR2 SNEGSKA, per germline (reference sequence). The CDR3 has 14 amino acids. In nucleotides, the CDR3 is TGCAGTGCTAGAGGCAGGGCGTACTACAATGAGCAGTTCTTC. This encodes CSARGRAYYNEQFF.

This clonotype has just a few counts. This chain joins TRBV20-1 and TRBJ1-3; maybe TRBD1 (5 bases). CDR1 DFQATT and CDR2 SNEGSKA come from the germline V gene (reference sequence). Trimming stripped 8 bases from V and 0 bases from J, with 11 bases between. The CDR3 runs 13 residues. The CDR3 region has the DNA TGCAGTACCGCCAGGGACTCTGGAAACACCATATATTTT. Encoded protein: CSTARDSGNTIYF.

This clonotype was recorded at least ten times. The V gene is TRBV2, the J gene TRBJ2-5, with no clear D. The V and J ends lost 0 bases and 7 bases respectively, with 9 bases between them. The CDR3 runs 13 residues. The germline V gene encodes CDR1 SNHLY and CDR2 FYNNEI. The CDR3 spells CASSEALRATQYF. CDR3 coding DNA: TGTGCCAGCAGTGAAGCGCTTCGCGCGACCCAGTACTTC.

In this sample, this clonotype turned up many times. The chain has TRBV12-3 or TRBV12-4 and TRBJ2-1; D is perhaps TRBD1 (6 bases). Trimming took 7 bases from V and 7 from J, leaving 17 bases between them. The CDR3 consists of 14 residues. CDR3 sequence reads: CASTSPGAGNEQFF. Here the CDR3 DNA reads TGTGCCAGCACCTCCCCAGGGGCTGGGAATGAGCAGTTCTTC.

This clonotype has a count of ten or more. This sequence joins TRBV6-1 and TRBJ2-6; 8 bases match TRBD1. CDR3 length equals 18 residues. CDR1 and CDR2 from the germline V gene are MNHNS and SASEGT. V shed 6 bases, J shed 0 bases, and the junction held 10 bases outside the gene matches. The CDR3 nucleotides read TGTGCCAGCAGGGACGGACAGGGCGTTTTCTCTGGGGCCAACGTCCTGACTTTC. Its protein product is CASRDGQGVFSGANVLTF.

This chain links TRBV4-2 with TRBJ2-1; TRBD1 or TRBD2 may be the D gene (5 bases each). The germline V gene encodes CDR1 LGHNA and CDR2 YNFKEQ. The CDR3 has 16 residues. Trimming took off 0 bases at V and 6 bases at J, with 15 bases between the two ends. The DNA for the CDR3 is TGTGCCAGCAGCCAAGAAGGCAGGGTAGGAGGCAATGAGCAGTTCTTC. It specifies CASSQEGRVGGNEQFF.

This clonotype has ten or more counts. The V call is TRBV20-1, the J call TRBJ2-5, with D unclear. The germline gives CDR1 DFQATT, CDR2 SNEGSKA (reference sequence). V was pared by 0 bases and J by 2 bases, with 7 bases between. The CDR3 is 13 residues long. The CDR3 nucleotides read TGCAGTGCTAGAGATCTCCGACAAGAGACCCAGTACTTC. The encoded protein is CSARDLRQETQYF.

This clonotype was detected ten times or more. The gene calls are TRBV29-1 and TRBJ2-5; no clear D gene. The V and J ends lost 3 bases and 5 bases respectively, with 10 bases between them. The CDR3 is 12 residues long. Germline loops: CDR1 SQVTM, CDR2 ANQGSEA. The DNA of the CDR3 is TGCAGCGTTGATGGACCCCGGGAGACCCAGTACTTC. This sequence encodes CSVDGPRETQYF.

This clonotype came up many times. The chain recombines TRBV15 with TRBJ1-1, with a possible D match to TRBD1 (6 bases). V lost 0 bases and J lost 6, with 17 bases in between. The CDR3 is 16 residues long. Germline V gene sequence: CDR1 LNHNV, CDR2 YYDKDF (reference sequence). The CDR3 is CATSRERGGSTPEAFF. The CDR3 coding sequence is TGTGCCACCAGCAGAGAGAGGGGGGGTTCAACCCCTGAAGCTTTCTTT.

The V gene is TRBV5-1, the J gene TRBJ1-1; D gene uncertain. CDR3 size: 15 residues. The V and J ends lost 4 bases and 5 bases respectively, with 18 bases between them. CDR1 is SGHRS and CDR2 is YFSETQ in the germline V gene. The CDR3 bases are TGCGCCAGCAGCCCTAGGCGGGCGATCAATACTGAAGCTTTCTTT. Residues: CASSPRRAINTEAFF.

The table lists this clonotype with many counts. The chain recombines TRBV12-3 or TRBV12-4 with TRBJ2-7, with TRBD2 matching over 12 bases. Unmatched junction bases numbered 3, after V lost 5 bases and J lost 1 base. The CDR3 extends over 15 amino acids. CDR3: CASSRTSGTSYEQYF. The DNA of the CDR3 is TGTGCCAGCAGTCGGACTAGCGGGACATCCTACGAGCAGTACTTC.